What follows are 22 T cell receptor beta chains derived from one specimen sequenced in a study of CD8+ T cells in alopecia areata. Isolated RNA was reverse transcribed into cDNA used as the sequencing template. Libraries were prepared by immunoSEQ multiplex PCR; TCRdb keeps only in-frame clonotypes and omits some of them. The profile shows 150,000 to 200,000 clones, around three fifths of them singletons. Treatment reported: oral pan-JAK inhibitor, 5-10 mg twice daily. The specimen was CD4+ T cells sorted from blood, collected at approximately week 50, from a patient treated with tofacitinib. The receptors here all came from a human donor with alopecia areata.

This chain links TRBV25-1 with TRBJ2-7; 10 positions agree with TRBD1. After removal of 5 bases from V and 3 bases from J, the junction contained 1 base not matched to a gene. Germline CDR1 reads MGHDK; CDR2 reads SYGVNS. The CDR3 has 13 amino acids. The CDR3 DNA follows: TGTGCCAGCAGTCGGACAGGGGGCTACGAGCAGTACTTC. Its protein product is CASSRTGGYEQYF.

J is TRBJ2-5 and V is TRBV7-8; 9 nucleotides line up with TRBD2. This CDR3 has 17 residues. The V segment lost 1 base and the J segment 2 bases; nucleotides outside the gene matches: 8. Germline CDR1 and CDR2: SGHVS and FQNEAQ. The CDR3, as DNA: TGTGCCAGCAGCTTAGGTAGCGGGGGTTCCGGGCAAGAGACCCAGTACTTC. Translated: CASSLGSGGSGQETQYF.

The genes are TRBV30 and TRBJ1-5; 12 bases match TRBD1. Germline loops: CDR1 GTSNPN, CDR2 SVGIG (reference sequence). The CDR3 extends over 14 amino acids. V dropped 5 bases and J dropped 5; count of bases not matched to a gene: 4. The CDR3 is CAWRGTGGDQPQHF. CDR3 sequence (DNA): TGTGCCTGGCGGGGGACAGGGGGCGATCAGCCCCAGCATTTT.

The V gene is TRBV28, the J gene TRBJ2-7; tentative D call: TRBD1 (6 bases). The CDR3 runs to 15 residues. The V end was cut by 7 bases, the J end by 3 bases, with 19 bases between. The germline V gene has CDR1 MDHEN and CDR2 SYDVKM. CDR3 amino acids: CASTARGAGLYEQYF. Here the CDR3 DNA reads TGTGCCAGCACCGCCAGGGGTGCAGGGCTCTACGAGCAGTACTTC. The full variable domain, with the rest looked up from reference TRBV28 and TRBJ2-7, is DVKVTQSSRYLVKRTGEKVFLECVQDMDHENMFWYRQDPGLGLRLIYFSYDVKMKEKGDIPEGYSVSREKKERFSLILESASTNQTSMYLCASTARGAGLYEQYFGPGTRLTVT.

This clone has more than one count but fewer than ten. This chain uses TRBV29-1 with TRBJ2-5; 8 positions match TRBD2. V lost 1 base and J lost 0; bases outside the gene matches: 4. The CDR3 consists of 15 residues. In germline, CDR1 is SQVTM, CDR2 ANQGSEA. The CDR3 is CSVEGGSGDQETQYF. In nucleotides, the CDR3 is TGCAGCGTTGAAGGGGGTAGCGGGGACCAAGAGACCCAGTACTTC.

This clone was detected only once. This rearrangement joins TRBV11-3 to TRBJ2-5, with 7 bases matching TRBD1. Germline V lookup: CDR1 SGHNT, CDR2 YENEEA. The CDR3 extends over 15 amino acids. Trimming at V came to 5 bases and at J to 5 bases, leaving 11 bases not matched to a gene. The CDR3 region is CASSPGQDLRETQYF. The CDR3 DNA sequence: TGTGCCAGCAGCCCAGGACAGGACCTTCGGGAGACCCAGTACTTC.

In DNA, the CDR3 is TGCGCCAGCAGCCAAATAGGGAACACTGAAGCTTTCTTT. As protein: CASSQIGNTEAFF. The chain employs TRBV4-3 and TRBJ1-1; no clear D gene. Trimming stripped 2 bases from V and 1 base from J, with 5 bases between. The CDR3 is 13 residues long. Germline values: CDR1 LGHNA, CDR2 YSLEER.

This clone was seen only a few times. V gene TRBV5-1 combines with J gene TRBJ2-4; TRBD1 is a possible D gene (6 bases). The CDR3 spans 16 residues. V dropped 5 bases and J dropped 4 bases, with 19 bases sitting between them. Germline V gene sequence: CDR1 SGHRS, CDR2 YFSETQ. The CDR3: CASSPSRDTPKNIQYF. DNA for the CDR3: TGCGCCAGCAGTCCTTCGAGGGACACGCCAAAAAACATTCAGTACTTC.

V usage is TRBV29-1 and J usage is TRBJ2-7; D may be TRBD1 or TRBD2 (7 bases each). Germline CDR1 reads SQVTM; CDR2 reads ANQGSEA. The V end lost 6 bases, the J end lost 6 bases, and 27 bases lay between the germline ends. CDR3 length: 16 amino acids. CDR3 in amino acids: CSVGQVGASGHREQYF. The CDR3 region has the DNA TGCAGCGTCGGACAGGTTGGGGCTAGCGGCCACCGCGAGCAGTACTTC.

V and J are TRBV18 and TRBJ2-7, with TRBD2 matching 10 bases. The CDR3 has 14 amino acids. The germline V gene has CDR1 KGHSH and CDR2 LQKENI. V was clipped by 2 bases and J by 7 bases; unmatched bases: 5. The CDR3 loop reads CASSPVAGGLEQYF. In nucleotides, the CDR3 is TGTGCCAGCTCACCAGTAGCGGGGGGTCTGGAGCAGTACTTC.

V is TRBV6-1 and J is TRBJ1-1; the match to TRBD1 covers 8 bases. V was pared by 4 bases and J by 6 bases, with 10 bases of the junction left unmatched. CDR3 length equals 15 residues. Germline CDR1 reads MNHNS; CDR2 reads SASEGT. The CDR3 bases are TGTGCCAGCAGTGTAACGTTCCTACAGGGGGCTGAAGCTTTCTTT. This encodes CASSVTFLQGAEAFF.

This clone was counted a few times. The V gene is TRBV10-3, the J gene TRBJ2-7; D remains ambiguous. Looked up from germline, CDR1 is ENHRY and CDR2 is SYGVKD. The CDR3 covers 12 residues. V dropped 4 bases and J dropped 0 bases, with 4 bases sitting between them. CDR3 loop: CAISGPSYEQYF. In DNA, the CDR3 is TGTGCCATCAGTGGCCCCTCCTACGAGCAGTACTTC.

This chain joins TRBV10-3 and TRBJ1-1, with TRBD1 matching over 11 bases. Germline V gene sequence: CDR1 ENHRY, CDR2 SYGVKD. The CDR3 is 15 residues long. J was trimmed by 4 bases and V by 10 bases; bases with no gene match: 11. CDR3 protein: CATGTGGQGGTEAFF. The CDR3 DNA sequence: TGTGCCACCGGCACGGGGGGACAGGGGGGCACTGAAGCTTTCTTT.

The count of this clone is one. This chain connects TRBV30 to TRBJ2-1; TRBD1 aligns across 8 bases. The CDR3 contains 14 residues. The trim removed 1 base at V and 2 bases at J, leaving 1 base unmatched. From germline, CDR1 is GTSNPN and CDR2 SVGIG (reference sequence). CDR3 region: CAWSGGQAYNEQFF. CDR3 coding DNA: TGTGCCTGGAGTGGGGGACAGGCCTACAATGAGCAGTTCTTC.

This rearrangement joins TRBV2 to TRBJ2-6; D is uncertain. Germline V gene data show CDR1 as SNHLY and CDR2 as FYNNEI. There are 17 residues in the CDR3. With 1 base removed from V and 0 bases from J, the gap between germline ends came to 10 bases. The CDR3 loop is CASSEEAPLSGANVLTF. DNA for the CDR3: TGTGCCAGCAGTGAAGAGGCCCCACTCTCTGGGGCCAACGTCCTGACTTTC.

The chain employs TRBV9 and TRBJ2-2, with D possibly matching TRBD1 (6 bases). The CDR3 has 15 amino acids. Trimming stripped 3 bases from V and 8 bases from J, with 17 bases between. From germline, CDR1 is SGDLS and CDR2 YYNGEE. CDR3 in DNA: TGTGCCAGCAGCGCCGGACAGCATCCCACTGGGGAGCTGTTTTTT. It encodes CASSAGQHPTGELFF.

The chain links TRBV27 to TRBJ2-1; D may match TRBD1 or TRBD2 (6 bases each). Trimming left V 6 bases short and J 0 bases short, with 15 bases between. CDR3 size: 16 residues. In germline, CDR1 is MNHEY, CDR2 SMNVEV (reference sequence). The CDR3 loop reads CASSYGGSSSYNEQFF. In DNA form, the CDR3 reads TGTGCCAGCAGCTACGGGGGCTCGAGCTCCTACAATGAGCAGTTCTTC.

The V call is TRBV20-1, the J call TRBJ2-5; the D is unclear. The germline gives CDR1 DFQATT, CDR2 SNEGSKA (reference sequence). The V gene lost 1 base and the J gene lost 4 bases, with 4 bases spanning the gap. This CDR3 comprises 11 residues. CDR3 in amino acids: CSARVIETQYF. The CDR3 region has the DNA TGCAGTGCTAGAGTAATAGAGACCCAGTACTTC.

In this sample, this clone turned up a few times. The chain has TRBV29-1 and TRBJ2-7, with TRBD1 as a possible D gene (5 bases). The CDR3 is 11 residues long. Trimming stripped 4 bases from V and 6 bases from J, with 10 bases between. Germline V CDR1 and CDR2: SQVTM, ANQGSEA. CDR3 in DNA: TGCAGCGTTGTCAGGGCTGGCGAGCAGTACTTC. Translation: CSVVRAGEQYF.

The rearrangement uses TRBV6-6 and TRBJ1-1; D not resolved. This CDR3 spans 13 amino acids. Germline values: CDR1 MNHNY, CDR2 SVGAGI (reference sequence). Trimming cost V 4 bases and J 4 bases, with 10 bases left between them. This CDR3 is CASSSLSSTEAFF. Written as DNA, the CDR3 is TGTGCCAGCAGTTCTTTATCGAGCACTGAAGCTTTCTTT.

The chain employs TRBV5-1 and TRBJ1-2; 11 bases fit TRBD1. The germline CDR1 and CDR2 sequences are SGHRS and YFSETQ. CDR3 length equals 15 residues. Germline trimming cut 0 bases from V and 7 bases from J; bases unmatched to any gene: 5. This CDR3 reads CASSLEGQGAGGYTF. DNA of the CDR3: TGCGCCAGCAGCTTGGAAGGACAGGGGGCAGGTGGCTACACCTTC.

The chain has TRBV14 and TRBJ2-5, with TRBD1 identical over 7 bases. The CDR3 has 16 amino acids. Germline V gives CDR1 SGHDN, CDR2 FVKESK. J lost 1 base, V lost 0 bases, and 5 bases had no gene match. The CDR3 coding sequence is TGTGCCAGCAGCCAAGAGACAGGGTCGTTCCAAGAGACCCAGTACTTC. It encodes CASSQETGSFQETQYF.